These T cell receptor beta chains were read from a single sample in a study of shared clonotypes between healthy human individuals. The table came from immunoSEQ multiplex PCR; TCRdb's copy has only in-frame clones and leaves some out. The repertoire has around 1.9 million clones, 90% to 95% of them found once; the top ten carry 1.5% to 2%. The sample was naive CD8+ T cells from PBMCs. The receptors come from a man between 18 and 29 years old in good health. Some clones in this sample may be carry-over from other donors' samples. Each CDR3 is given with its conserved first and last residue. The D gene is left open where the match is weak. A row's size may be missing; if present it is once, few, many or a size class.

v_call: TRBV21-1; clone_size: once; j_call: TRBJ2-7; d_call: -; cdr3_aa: CASSRRFRQQYF; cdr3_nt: TGTGCCAGCAGCCGGCGATTCAGACAGCAGTACTTC
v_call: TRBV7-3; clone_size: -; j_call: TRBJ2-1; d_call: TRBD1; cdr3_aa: CASSLKTGLGEDNEQFF; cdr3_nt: TGTGCCAGCAGCTTAAAGACAGGGCTGGGGGAAGACAATGAGCAGTTCTTC
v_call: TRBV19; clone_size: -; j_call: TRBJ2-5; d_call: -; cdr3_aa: CASSPSPPAGEGETQYF; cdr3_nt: TGTGCCAGTAGTCCTTCCCCCCCCGCAGGGGAGGGCGAGACCCAGTACTTC
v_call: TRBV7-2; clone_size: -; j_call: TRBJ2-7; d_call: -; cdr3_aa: CASSRPDGSYEQYF; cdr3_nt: TGTGCCAGCTCTAGGCCGGACGGCTCCTACGAGCAGTACTTC
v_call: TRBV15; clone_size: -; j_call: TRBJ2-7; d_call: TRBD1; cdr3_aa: CATSKGWNRGPYEQYF; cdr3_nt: TGTGCCACCAGCAAAGGGTGGAACAGGGGACCCTACGAGCAGTACTTC
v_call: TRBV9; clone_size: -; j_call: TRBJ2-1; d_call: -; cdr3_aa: CASSAPDHLQFF; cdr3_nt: TGTGCCAGCAGCGCCCCGGACCACCTTCAGTTCTTC
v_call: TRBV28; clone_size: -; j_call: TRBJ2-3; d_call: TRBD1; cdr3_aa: CASSLGTGRGDTQYF; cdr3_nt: TGTGCCAGCAGTTTAGGGACAGGGAGAGGAGATACGCAGTATTTT
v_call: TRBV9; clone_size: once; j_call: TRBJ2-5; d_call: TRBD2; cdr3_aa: CASSPNGGIQETQYF; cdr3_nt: TGTGCCAGCAGCCCCAACGGGGGGATCCAAGAGACCCAGTACTTC
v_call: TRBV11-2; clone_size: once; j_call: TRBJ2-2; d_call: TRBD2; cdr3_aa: CASRGLAGAGELFF; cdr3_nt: TGTGCCAGCAGAGGACTAGCGGGAGCCGGGGAGCTGTTTTTT
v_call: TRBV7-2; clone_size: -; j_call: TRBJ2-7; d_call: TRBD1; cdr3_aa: CASSLRGQGSEEQYF; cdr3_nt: TGTGCCAGCAGCTTACGGGGACAGGGATCGGAGGAGCAGTACTTC
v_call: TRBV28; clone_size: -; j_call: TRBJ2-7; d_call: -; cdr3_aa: CASSLLDYEQYF; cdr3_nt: TGTGCCAGCAGTTTATTAGACTACGAGCAGTACTTC
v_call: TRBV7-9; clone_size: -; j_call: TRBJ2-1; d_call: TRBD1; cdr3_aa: CASSLNRQGPDNEQFF; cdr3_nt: TGTGCCAGCAGCTTAAACCGACAGGGTCCGGACAATGAGCAGTTCTTC
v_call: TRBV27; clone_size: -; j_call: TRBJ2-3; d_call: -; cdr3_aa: CASSMGRGTDTQYF; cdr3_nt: TGTGCCAGCAGTATGGGGCGGGGCACAGATACGCAGTATTTT
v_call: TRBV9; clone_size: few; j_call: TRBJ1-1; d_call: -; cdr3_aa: CASSPRVTKLYTEAFF; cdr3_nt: TGTGCCAGCAGCCCTCGGGTCACTAAGCTCTACACTGAAGCTTTCTTT
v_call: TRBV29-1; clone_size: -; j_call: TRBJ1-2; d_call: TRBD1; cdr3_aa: CSVEEGTGSGSYGYTF; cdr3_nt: TGCAGCGTTGAAGAGGGGACAGGTTCGGGTTCTTATGGCTACACCTTC
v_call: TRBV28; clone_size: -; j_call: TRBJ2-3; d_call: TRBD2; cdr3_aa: CASSSAWSGSGSPDF; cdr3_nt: TGTGCCAGCAGTTCCGCCTGGAGCGGGAGTGGATCCCCCGATTTT
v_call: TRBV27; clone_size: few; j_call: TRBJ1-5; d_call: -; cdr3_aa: CASSLAGGGNQPQHF; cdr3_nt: TGTGCCAGCAGTTTAGCGGGGGGCGGCAATCAGCCCCAGCATTTT
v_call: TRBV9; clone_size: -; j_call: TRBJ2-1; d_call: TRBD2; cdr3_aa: CASSKTATSGRVNEQFF; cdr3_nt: TGTGCCAGCAGTAAGACGGCGACTAGCGGGAGGGTGAATGAGCAGTTCTTC
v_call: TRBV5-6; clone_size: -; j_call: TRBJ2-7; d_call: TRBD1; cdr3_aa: CASSGGQGVREQYF; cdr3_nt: TGTGCCAGCAGCGGCGGACAGGGAGTACGGGAGCAGTACTTC
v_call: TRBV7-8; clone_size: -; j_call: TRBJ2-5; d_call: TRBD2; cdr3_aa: CASRSGGLNETQYF; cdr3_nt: TGTGCCAGCAGATCGGGGGGGCTTAACGAGACCCAGTACTTC
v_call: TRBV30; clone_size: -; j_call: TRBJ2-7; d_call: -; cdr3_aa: CAWREPHPHYEQYF; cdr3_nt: TGTGCCTGGAGAGAACCCCACCCGCACTACGAGCAGTACTTC
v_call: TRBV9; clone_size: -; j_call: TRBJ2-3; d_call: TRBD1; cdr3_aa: CASSPAGTGGTDTQYF; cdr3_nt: TGTGCCAGCAGCCCAGCCGGGACAGGGGGCACAGATACGCAGTATTTT
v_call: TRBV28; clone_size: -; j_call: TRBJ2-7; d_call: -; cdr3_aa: CASSTHVPSSYEQYF; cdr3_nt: TGTGCCAGCAGTACCCATGTGCCTAGCTCCTACGAGCAGTACTTC
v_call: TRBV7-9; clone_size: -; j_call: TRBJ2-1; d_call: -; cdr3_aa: CASSLDPLGNEQFF; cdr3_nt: TGTGCCAGCAGCTTAGATCCCCTTGGCAATGAGCAGTTCTTC
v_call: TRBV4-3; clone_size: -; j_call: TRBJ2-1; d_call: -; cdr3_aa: CASSQDGGPSYNEQFF; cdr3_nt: TGCGCCAGCAGCCAAGATGGGGGGCCTTCCTACAATGAGCAGTTCTTC
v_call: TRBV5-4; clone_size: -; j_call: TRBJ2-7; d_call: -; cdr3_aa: CASSPPGSEQYF; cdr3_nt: TGTGCCAGCAGCCCCCCGGGGTCCGAGCAGTACTTC
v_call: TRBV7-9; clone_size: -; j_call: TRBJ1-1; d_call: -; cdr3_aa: CASTYIGGVPEAFF; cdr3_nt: TGTGCCAGCACCTACATTGGGGGGGTCCCTGAAGCTTTCTTT
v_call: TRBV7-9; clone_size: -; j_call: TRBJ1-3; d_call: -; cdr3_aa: CASSLTRVGNTIYF; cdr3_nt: TGTGCCAGCAGCTTAACCAGGGTAGGAAACACCATATATTTT
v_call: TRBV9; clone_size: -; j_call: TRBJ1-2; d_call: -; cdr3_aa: CASSVEGKPLWGGYTF; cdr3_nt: TGTGCCAGCAGCGTAGAGGGCAAACCTCTATGGGGTGGCTACACCTTC
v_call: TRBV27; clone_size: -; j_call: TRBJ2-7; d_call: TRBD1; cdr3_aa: CASSLSGTGELRGQYF; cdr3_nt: TGTGCCAGCAGTTTATCGGGGACAGGTGAGCTACGAGGGCAGTACTTC
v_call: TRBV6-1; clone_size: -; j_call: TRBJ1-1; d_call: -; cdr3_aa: CASSAVRDLLQGHTEAFF; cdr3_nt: TGTGCCAGCAGTGCTGTGCGAGATCTATTACAGGGTCACACTGAAGCTTTCTTT
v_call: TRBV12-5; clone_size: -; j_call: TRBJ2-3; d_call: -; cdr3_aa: CASGPPGAEITDTQYF; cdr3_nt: TGTGCTAGTGGTCCGCCGGGGGCCGAAATTACAGATACGCAGTATTTT
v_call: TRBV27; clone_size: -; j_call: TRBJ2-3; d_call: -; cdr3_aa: CASSFLGSTDTQYF; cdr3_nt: TGTGCCAGCAGTTTCCTCGGGAGCACCGATACGCAGTATTTT
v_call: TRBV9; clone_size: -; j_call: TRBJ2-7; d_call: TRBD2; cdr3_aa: CASSPSPGRALREQYF; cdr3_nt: TGTGCCAGCAGCCCGAGCCCCGGGAGGGCCCTTCGGGAGCAGTACTTC
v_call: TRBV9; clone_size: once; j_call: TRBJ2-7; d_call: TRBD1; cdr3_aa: CASSTGTGNSYEQYF; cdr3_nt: TGTGCCAGCAGCACGGGGACAGGGAACTCCTACGAGCAGTACTTC
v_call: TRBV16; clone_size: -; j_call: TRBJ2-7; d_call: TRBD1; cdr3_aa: CASSHRTGLYEQYF; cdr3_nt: TGTGCCAGCAGCCACCGGACAGGGTTATACGAGCAGTACTTC
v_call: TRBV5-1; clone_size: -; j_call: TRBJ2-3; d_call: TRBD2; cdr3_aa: CASRLASTDTQYF; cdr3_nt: TGCGCCAGTCGACTAGCTAGCACAGATACGCAGTATTTT
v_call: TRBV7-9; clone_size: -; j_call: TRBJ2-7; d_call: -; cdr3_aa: CASSFSPGNEQYF; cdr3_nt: TGTGCCAGCAGCTTCTCACCTGGGAACGAGCAGTACTTC
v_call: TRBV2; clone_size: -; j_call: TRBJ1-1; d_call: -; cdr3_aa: CASSDVPGDPFF; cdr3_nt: TGTGCCAGCAGTGATGTCCCCGGGGATCCTTTCTTT
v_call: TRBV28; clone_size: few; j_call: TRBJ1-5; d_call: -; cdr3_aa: CASSPLEPNQPQHF; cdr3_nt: TGTGCCAGCAGTCCCCTCGAGCCCAATCAGCCCCAGCATTTT
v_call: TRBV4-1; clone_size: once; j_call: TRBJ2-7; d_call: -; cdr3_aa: CASSQDRGTSYEQYF; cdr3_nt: TGCGCCAGCAGCCAAGATCGCGGCACCTCCTACGAGCAGTACTTC
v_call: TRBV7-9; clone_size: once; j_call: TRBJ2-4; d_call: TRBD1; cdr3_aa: CASSPRDSKNIQYF; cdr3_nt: TGTGCCAGCAGCCCCCGGGACAGCAAAAACATTCAGTACTTC
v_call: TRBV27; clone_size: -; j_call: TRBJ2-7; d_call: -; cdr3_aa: CASSLRSQKFYEQYF; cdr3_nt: TGTGCCAGCAGTTTAAGATCACAGAAGTTCTACGAGCAGTACTTC
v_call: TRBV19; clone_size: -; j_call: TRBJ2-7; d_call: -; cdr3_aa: CASSIGPAREQYF; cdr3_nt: TGTGCCAGTAGTATAGGACCAGCGAGGGAGCAGTACTTC
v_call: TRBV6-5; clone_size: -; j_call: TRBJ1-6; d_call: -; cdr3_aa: CASSYSTPGISPLHF; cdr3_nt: TGTGCCAGCAGTTACTCGACACCGGGGATATCACCCCTCCACTTT
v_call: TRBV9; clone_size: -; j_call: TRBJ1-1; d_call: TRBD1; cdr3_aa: CASSGGQGINTEAFF; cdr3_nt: TGTGCCAGCAGCGGGGGACAGGGGATTAACACTGAAGCTTTCTTT
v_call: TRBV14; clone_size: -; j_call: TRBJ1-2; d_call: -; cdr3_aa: CASSPPRQKDGYTF; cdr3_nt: TGTGCCAGCAGCCCCCCCCGGCAGAAGGATGGCTACACCTTC
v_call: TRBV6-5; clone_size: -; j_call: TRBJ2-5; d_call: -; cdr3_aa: CASKGGGKQETQYF; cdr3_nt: TGTGCCAGCAAGGGTGGCGGGAAGCAAGAGACCCAGTACTTC
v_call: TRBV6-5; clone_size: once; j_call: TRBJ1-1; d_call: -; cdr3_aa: CASTKGTEAFF; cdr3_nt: TGTGCCAGCACCAAGGGCACTGAAGCTTTCTTT
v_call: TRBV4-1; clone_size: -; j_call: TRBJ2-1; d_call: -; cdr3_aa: CASSQDASLIYNEQFF; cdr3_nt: TGCGCCAGCAGCCAAGATGCCAGCCTCATCTACAATGAGCAGTTCTTC
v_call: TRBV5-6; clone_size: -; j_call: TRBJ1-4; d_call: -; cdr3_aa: CASSSPGAANEKLFF; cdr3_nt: TGTGCCAGCAGCTCCCCAGGTGCTGCTAATGAAAAACTGTTTTTT
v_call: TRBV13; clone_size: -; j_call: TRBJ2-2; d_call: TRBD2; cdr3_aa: CASSPFGPTSPGELFF; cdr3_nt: TGTGCCAGCAGCCCATTCGGCCCGACTAGCCCCGGGGAGCTGTTTTTT